Following are 14 T cell receptor beta chains from one sample sequenced in a study of cytomegalovirus exposure and HLA in healthy donors. The PCR used 60 Vbeta and 13 Jbeta primers. TCRdb keeps only in-frame clones here, not all; method: immunoSEQ multiplex PCR. The sample has 75,000 to 90,000 clones; approximately 80% are singletons. Input material: PBMCs. The receptors were gathered from a human donor in good health.

CDR3 protein: CASSRLVRGEDTQYF. As DNA, the CDR3 is TGCGCCAGCAGCCGCCTGGTTAGGGGCGAGGATACGCAGTATTTT. The chain couples TRBV5-1 to TRBJ2-3; TRBD1 might be the D (5 bases). Germline CDR1 and CDR2: SGHRS and YFSETQ. The CDR3 runs to 15 residues. Trimming took off 4 bases at V and 6 bases at J, with 18 bases between the two ends.

V gene TRBV15 combines with J gene TRBJ2-3; TRBD2 matches at 7 bases. The CDR3 covers 16 residues. The ends lost 4 bases at V and 0 bases at J; junction bases unmatched: 7. Germline V gene sequence: CDR1 LNHNV, CDR2 YYDKDF (reference sequence). In DNA form, the CDR3 reads TGTGCCACCAGCACCCGGGAGGCCCCTAGCACAGATACGCAGTATTTT. Its translation: CATSTREAPSTDTQYF.

This chain joins TRBV4-3 and TRBJ2-1, with 8 bases matching TRBD2. Per germline, CDR1 LGHNA and CDR2 YSLEER. There are 17 residues in the CDR3. J gave up 10 bases and V 0 bases, and 14 bases lay outside the gene matches. CDR3 amino acids: CASSQEVGGGFPREQFF. The CDR3 DNA reads as TGCGCCAGCAGCCAAGAGGTCGGCGGGGGGTTCCCGCGGGAGCAGTTCTTC.

The DNA for the CDR3 is TGTGCCAGCAGCCCACTAGGGGGATACGGCTATGGCTACACCTTC. This encodes CASSPLGGYGYGYTF. The V and J genes are TRBV7-2 and TRBJ1-2; weak D call: TRBD1 (6 bases). There are 15 residues in the CDR3. Trimming removed 5 bases from V and 4 bases from J, with 17 bases in between. Germline V CDR1 and CDR2: SGHTA, FQGNSA.

The chain uses TRBV9 and TRBJ2-5; TRBD1 aligns across 10 bases. Germline values: CDR1 SGDLS, CDR2 YYNGEE. J gave up 5 bases and V 2 bases, and 3 bases lay outside the gene matches. This CDR3 is built from 14 residues. The CDR3 nucleotides are TGTGCCAGCAGCGTGGGACAGGGGATGGAGACCCAGTACTTC. Its translation is CASSVGQGMETQYF.

The V and J genes are TRBV30 and TRBJ2-5; the D gene is possibly TRBD2 (5 bases). The CDR3 extends over 14 amino acids. Trimming pared 0 bases from V and 4 bases from J, leaving 12 bases between. Germline V gene lookup returns CDR1 GTSNPN and CDR2 SVGIG (reference sequence). CDR3 protein: CAWSVLGLAETQYF. CDR3 nucleotides: TGTGCCTGGAGTGTACTAGGGCTAGCAGAGACCCAGTACTTC.

The rearrangement uses TRBV9 and TRBJ2-1; TRBD2 is a possible D gene (7 bases). The CDR3 covers 15 residues. Trimming shortened V by 0 bases and J by 7 bases, and 14 bases separated the two germline ends. Germline CDR1 SGDLS, CDR2 YYNGEE. CDR3 DNA sequence: TGTGCCAGCAGCGTAGAGGGGGGGGCAAGGAATGAGCAGTTCTTC. Translating gives CASSVEGGARNEQFF. The variable domain in full, with the rest retrieved from reference TRBV9 and TRBJ2-1, is DSGVTQTPKHLITATGQRVTLRCSPRSGDLSVYWYQQSLDQGLQFLIQYYNGEERAKGNILERFSAQQFPDLHSELNLSSLELGDSALYFCASSVEGGARNEQFFGPGTRLTVL.

This sequence joins TRBV18 and TRBJ2-5, with D tentatively TRBD1 (6 bases). The germline V and J ends were trimmed by 2 bases and 4 bases, with 8 bases remaining between them. CDR1 and CDR2 from the germline V gene are KGHSH and LQKENI. The CDR3 sequence is 13 residues long. In DNA, the CDR3 is TGTGCCAGCTCACCAAGGGGGTCAGAGACCCAGTACTTC. Its protein product is CASSPRGSETQYF. Full variable domain (remainder filled in from reference TRBV18 and TRBJ2-5): NAGVMQNPRHLVRRRGQEARLRCSPMKGHSHVYWYRQLPEEGLKFMVYLQKENIIDESGMPKERFSAEFPKEGPSILRIQQVVRGDSAAYFCASSPRGSETQYFGPGTRLLVL.

This clone was seen only a few times. The CDR3 is CASSPNLRGNTIYF. In nucleotides, the CDR3 is TGTGCCAGCAGCCCTAACCTGAGGGGAAACACCATATATTTT. This chain links TRBV5-4 with TRBJ1-3; D remains unclear. The CDR3 loop spans 14 amino acids. Germline CDR1 SGHNT, CDR2 YYREEE (reference sequence). V shed 4 bases and J shed 4 bases, with 12 bases lying between them.

This clone occurred many times. The chain is built from TRBV4-1 and TRBJ1-6; 7 bases are shared with TRBD1. In germline, CDR1 is MGHRA, CDR2 YSYEKL. This CDR3 spans 15 amino acids. Trimming took 0 bases from V and 10 from J; bases not matched to a gene: 6. CDR3 amino acids: CASSQEKGAGSPLHF. Here the CDR3 DNA reads TGCGCCAGCAGCCAAGAGAAGGGGGCAGGGTCACCCCTCCACTTT.

The chain combines TRBV18 with TRBJ2-1; 9 nucleotides line up with TRBD1. V lost 4 bases to trimming and J lost 5 bases; unmatched junction nucleotides: 3. The germline CDR1 and CDR2 sequences are KGHSH and LQKENI. The CDR3 contains 14 residues. The CDR3 DNA sequence: TGTGCCAGCTCACGGACAGGGGTAGACAATGAGCAGTTCTTC. Translating it yields CASSRTGVDNEQFF.

A few counts support this clone. The chain combines TRBV19 with TRBJ2-2, with 12 bases aligning to TRBD2. The length of the CDR3 is 16 residues. V lost 5 bases and J lost 8; bases outside the gene matches: 9. Germline loops: CDR1 LNHDA, CDR2 SQIVND (reference sequence). The CDR3 nucleotides are TGTGCCAGTAGTCCGACTAGCGGGGGCAGGGGAGGGGAGCTGTTTTTT. It yields the protein CASSPTSGGRGGELFF.

This rearrangement joins TRBV6-9 to TRBJ2-3; D remains unclear. The CDR3 spans 10 residues. CDR1 and CDR2 from the germline V gene are MNHGY and SVAAGI. Between the trimmed V and J ends, which lost 5 bases and 14 bases, there was a span of 11 bases. CDR3 loop: CASSPRVWYF. In DNA form, the CDR3 reads TGTGCCAGCAGTCCCCGGGTTTGGTATTTT.

The chain uses TRBV19 and TRBJ1-6, with 10 bases identical to TRBD1. CDR3 size: 14 residues. V lost 7 bases to trimming and J lost 7 bases; unmatched junction nucleotides: 4. The V gene's germline CDR1 is LNHDA and CDR2 SQIVND (reference sequence). In DNA, the CDR3 is TGTGCCAGTAACCCGGGACAGGGGAATTCACCCCTCCACTTT. Protein sequence: CASNPGQGNSPLHF.